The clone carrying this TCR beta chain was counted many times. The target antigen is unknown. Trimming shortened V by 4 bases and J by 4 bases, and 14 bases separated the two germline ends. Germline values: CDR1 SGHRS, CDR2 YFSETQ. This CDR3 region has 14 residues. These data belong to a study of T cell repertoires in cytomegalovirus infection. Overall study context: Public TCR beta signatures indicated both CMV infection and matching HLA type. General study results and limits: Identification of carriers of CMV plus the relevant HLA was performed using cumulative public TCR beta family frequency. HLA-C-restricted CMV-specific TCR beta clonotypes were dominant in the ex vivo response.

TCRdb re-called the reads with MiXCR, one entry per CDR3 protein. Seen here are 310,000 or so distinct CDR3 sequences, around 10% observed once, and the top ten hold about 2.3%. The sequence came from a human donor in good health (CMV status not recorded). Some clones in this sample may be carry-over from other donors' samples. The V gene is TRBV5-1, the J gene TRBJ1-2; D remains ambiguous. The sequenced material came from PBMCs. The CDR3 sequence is CASSPTVEPYGYTF. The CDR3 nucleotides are TGCGCCAGCAGCCCCACCGTGGAACCCTATGGCTACACCTTC. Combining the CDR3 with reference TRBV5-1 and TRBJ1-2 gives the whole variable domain KAGVTQTPRYLIKTRGQQVTLSCSPISGHRSVSWYQQTPGQGLQFLFEYFSETQRNKGNFPGRFSGRQFSNSRSEMNVSTLELGDSALYLCASSPTVEPYGYTFGSGTRLTVV.